The 28 T cell receptor beta chains below all came from one sample that was sequenced in a study of T-cell memory formation after mild COVID-19. TCRdb called the 5' RACE reads again in MiXCR, with one record for every CDR3 protein. In the table there are fewer than 600,000 distinct CDR3 sequences, about 20% of which are singletons. Sequencing was carried out using PBMCs or a T cell subset sorted from them (not recorded which). All receptors come from an adult woman who had mild COVID-19 (a few samples of this study predate the infection). Cell type and time point are not known.

This clonotype came up a few times. The chain has TRBV7-6 and TRBJ1-1; TRBD1 is a possible D gene (6 bases). Germline lookup yields CDR1 SGHVS and CDR2 FNYEAQ. V was shortened by 5 bases and J by 0 bases, with 22 bases between the two germline ends. The CDR3 runs 18 residues. CDR3 coding DNA: TGTGCCAGCAGCCCCGGACGGATCCCAGGGGTCGTGAACACTGAAGCTTTCTTT. Protein: CASSPGRIPGVVNTEAFF.

This clonotype came up many times. The gene calls are TRBV12-3 or TRBV12-4 and TRBJ1-4; D gene unclear. This CDR3 comprises 13 residues. The V and J ends lost 6 bases and 10 bases respectively, with 15 bases between them. In DNA form, the CDR3 reads TGTGCCAGCAGCCACAACAGCGGAGTAAAACTGTTTTTT. The encoded protein is CASSHNSGVKLFF.

This chain links TRBV20-1 with TRBJ1-2; D ambiguous. The ends were cut back, 5 bases at V and 2 bases at J, with 21 bases in the middle. In germline, CDR1 is DFQATT, CDR2 SNEGSKA (reference sequence). This CDR3 region has 16 residues. In DNA, the CDR3 is TGCAGTGCTCACATCAAAACGGTCCCCCCGAACTATGGCTACACCTTC. This codes for CSAHIKTVPPNYGYTF.

The rearrangement links TRBV4-2 to TRBJ2-1, with unresolved D. Germline CDR1 LGHNA, CDR2 YNFKEQ. This CDR3 has 15 residues. The V end lost 8 bases, the J end lost 5 bases, and 19 bases lay between the germline ends. The CDR3 coding sequence is TGTGCCAGCCAAAGACAAAAAGAGGAGAACAATGAGCAGTTCTTC. This gives the protein CASQRQKEENNEQFF.

This clonotype occurred a few times. V and J are TRBV11-1 and TRBJ2-2, with a weak D call TRBD2 (5 bases). V lost 7 bases and J 6 bases, leaving 12 bases between the germline ends. Germline assignment: CDR1 SGHAT and CDR2 FQDESV (reference sequence). The CDR3 extends over 13 amino acids. As DNA, the CDR3 is TGTGCCAGCACCACCGGGGTCTCCGGGGAGCTGTTTTTT. It yields the protein CASTTGVSGELFF.

At least ten counts were recorded for this clonotype. The CDR3 here is CASSLAGGNTEAFF. The CDR3 coding sequence is TGTGCCAGCAGCTTAGCGGGGGGGAACACTGAAGCTTTCTTT. The chain links TRBV7-9 to TRBJ1-1; tentatively, D is TRBD1 (5 bases). CDR1 SEHNR and CDR2 FQNEAQ come from the germline V gene (reference sequence). The CDR3 has 14 amino acids. Trimming took 0 bases from V and 1 from J, leaving 6 bases between them.

This clonotype was observed a few times. The genes are TRBV24-1 and TRBJ2-7; perhaps TRBD2 as D (5 bases). Germline V CDR1 and CDR2: KGHDR, SFDVKD. The V end lost 1 base, the J end lost 4 bases, and 7 bases lay between the germline ends. The CDR3 is 13 amino acids. CDR3 loop: CATSDFGGYEQYF. The DNA of the CDR3 is TGTGCCACCAGTGATTTCGGCGGGTACGAGCAGTACTTC.

J is TRBJ2-2 and V is TRBV9, with unresolved D. CDR1 is SGDLS and CDR2 is YYNGEE in the germline V gene. The CDR3 has 14 amino acids. V lost 3 bases and J lost 1, with 7 bases in between. CDR3 loop: CASSDSKNTGELFF. CDR3 sequence (DNA): TGTGCCAGCAGCGATTCAAAGAACACCGGGGAGCTGTTTTTT.

The chain links TRBV6-2 or TRBV6-3 to TRBJ2-7, with unresolved D. CDR1 is MNHEY and CDR2 is SVGEGT in the germline V gene. CDR3 length equals 14 residues. V was shortened by 6 bases and J by 4 bases, with 16 bases between the two germline ends. CDR3 coding DNA: TGTGCCAGCAGCTCCGGACCCGACCCTTACGAGCAGTACTTC. The encoded protein is CASSSGPDPYEQYF.

The chain joins TRBV5-1 to TRBJ1-2; D is ambiguous. The CDR3 consists of 12 residues. V gave up 4 bases and J gave up 7 bases, with 11 bases separating them. Germline loops: CDR1 SGHRS, CDR2 YFSETQ. DNA for the CDR3: TGCGCCAGCAGCCCAGAGGGTTTTGGCTACACCTTC. Translated: CASSPEGFGYTF. Variable domain in full (rest from reference TRBV5-1 and TRBJ1-2): KAGVTQTPRYLIKTRGQQVTLSCSPISGHRSVSWYQQTPGQGLQFLFEYFSETQRNKGNFPGRFSGRQFSNSRSEMNVSTLELGDSALYLCASSPEGFGYTFGSGTRLTVV.

The chain uses TRBV4-1 and TRBJ1-2; D gene unclear. Trimming took 0 bases from V and 7 from J, leaving 15 bases between them. The CDR3 covers 15 residues. Per the germline V gene, CDR1 is MGHRA and CDR2 is YSYEKL. Here the CDR3 DNA reads TGCGCCAGCAGCCAAGATAAGGGTATTAGGGCTGGCTACACCTTC. Amino acid sequence: CASSQDKGIRAGYTF.

This clonotype was picked up many times. The rearrangement uses TRBV5-1 and TRBJ2-5, with 9 bases lining up with TRBD1. Germline trimming cut 4 bases from V and 2 bases from J; bases unmatched to any gene: 3. Germline values: CDR1 SGHRS, CDR2 YFSETQ. The CDR3 loop spans 14 amino acids. CDR3 residues: CASSHGQGQETQYF. For the CDR3, the DNA is TGCGCCAGCAGCCACGGACAGGGGCAAGAGACCCAGTACTTC.

The V call is TRBV5-6, the J call TRBJ1-4; no firm D call. The germline V gene encodes CDR1 SGHDT and CDR2 YYEEEE. Trimming took off 4 bases at V and 6 bases at J, with 16 bases between the two ends. The CDR3 runs to 15 residues. The CDR3 region is CASSPLGLKDEKLFF. The CDR3 bases are TGTGCCAGCAGCCCACTAGGGTTAAAGGATGAAAAACTGTTTTTT.

This clonotype turned up a few times. The genes are TRBV3-1 and TRBJ2-5; weak D call: TRBD1 (6 bases). Germline CDR1 and CDR2: LGHDT and YNNKEL (reference sequence). CDR3 size: 14 residues. The germline V and J ends were trimmed by 5 bases and 4 bases, with 14 bases remaining between them. The CDR3 nucleotides read TGTGCCAGCAGCGGCACAGGGATTGGAGAGACCCAGTACTTC. Its protein is CASSGTGIGETQYF.

The chain couples TRBV5-1 to TRBJ2-1; possibly TRBD1 for D (6 bases). The ends were cut back, 2 bases at V and 2 bases at J, with 11 bases in the middle. This CDR3 is built from 15 residues. Germline V gene data show CDR1 as SGHRS and CDR2 as YFSETQ. Written as DNA, the CDR3 is TGCGCCAGCAGCTTCTACAGGGACCCCTACAATGAGCAGTTCTTC. Its protein product is CASSFYRDPYNEQFF.

Concerning this clonotype itself: The junction shows a germline mismatch at one end, possibly a read error. This chain uses TRBV7-9 with TRBJ1-5; tentatively, D is TRBD1 (5 bases). This CDR3 has 13 amino acids. CDR1 is SEHNR and CDR2 is FQNEAQ in the germline V gene (reference sequence). The CDR3 reads CASSYGVRGAPRF. Here the CDR3 DNA reads TGTGCCAGCAGCTATGGGGTTCGTGGGGCTCCCCGTTTT. Filled out from reference TRBV7-9 and TRBJ1-5, the complete variable domain reads DTGVSQNPRHKITKRGQNVTFRCDPISEHNRLYWYRQTLGQGPEFLTYFQNEAQLEKSRLLSDRFSAERPKGSFSTLEIQRTEQGDSAMYLCASSYGVRGAPRFGDGTRLSIL.

The V and J genes are TRBV7-9 and TRBJ1-2; 7 nucleotides agree with TRBD1. Germline V gives CDR1 SEHNR, CDR2 FQNEAQ (reference sequence). The length of the CDR3 is 14 residues. J lost 5 bases, V lost 5 bases, and 8 bases had no gene match. The CDR3 region has the DNA TGTGCCAGCAGCGGACCCGGGACAGTATATGGCTACACCTTC. This encodes CASSGPGTVYGYTF. Together with reference TRBV7-9 and TRBJ1-2, the CDR3 gives the full variable domain: DTGVSQNPRHKITKRGQNVTFRCDPISEHNRLYWYRQTLGQGPEFLTYFQNEAQLEKSRLLSDRFSAERPKGSFSTLEIQRTEQGDSAMYLCASSGPGTVYGYTFGSGTRLTVV.

This chain uses TRBV29-1 with TRBJ1-1; D uncertain. Trimming left V 6 bases short and J 0 bases short, with 11 bases between. Germline V gives CDR1 SQVTM, CDR2 ANQGSEA. The CDR3 loop spans 13 amino acids. DNA of the CDR3: TGCAGCGTCAGCCAGACCATGAACACTGAAGCTTTCTTT. It codes for CSVSQTMNTEAFF.

V and J are TRBV5-1 and TRBJ2-3, with 7 positions matching TRBD2. V shed 0 bases, J shed 4 bases, and the junction held 2 bases outside the gene matches. Germline V gene lookup returns CDR1 SGHRS and CDR2 YFSETQ. This CDR3 contains 14 residues. CDR3 region: CASSLEGRADTQYF. DNA for the CDR3: TGCGCCAGCAGCTTGGAGGGGAGGGCAGATACGCAGTATTTT.

The V and J genes are TRBV15 and TRBJ1-2; 7 bases align to TRBD1. Trimming cost V 3 bases and J 1 base; bases outside gene matches: 11. This CDR3 is built from 17 residues. CDR1 and CDR2 (germline): LNHNV, YYDKDF (reference sequence). CDR3 DNA sequence: TGTGCCACCAGCAGCGACTATAGGGGGCTGGGTAACTATGGCTACACCTTC. Translated: CATSSDYRGLGNYGYTF. The whole variable domain, remainder taken from reference TRBV15 and TRBJ1-2, is DAMVIQNPRYQVTQFGKPVTLSCSQTLNHNVMYWYQQKSSQAPKLLFHYYDKDFNNEADTPDNFQSRRPNTSFCFLDIRSPGLGDTAMYLCATSSDYRGLGNYGYTFGSGTRLTVV.

This chain links TRBV20-1 with TRBJ2-6; 10 positions agree with TRBD1. This CDR3 spans 17 amino acids. The V segment lost 1 base and the J segment 1 base; nucleotides outside the gene matches: 4. CDR1 DFQATT and CDR2 SNEGSKA come from the germline V gene (reference sequence). CDR3 protein: CSARGGQGRSGANVLTF. CDR3 bases: TGCAGTGCTAGAGGGGGACAGGGGAGGTCTGGGGCCAACGTCCTGACTTTC.

This clonotype was observed a few times. The rearrangement links TRBV23-1 to TRBJ2-1, with D uncertain. TRBV23-1 is noted as an ORF with a role that remains uncertain. The CDR3 consists of 13 residues. The germline V and J ends were trimmed by 6 bases and 4 bases, with 10 bases remaining between them. The CDR3 DNA is TGCGCCAGCAGACCTTTATTTTACAATGAGCAGTTCTTC. Protein product: CASRPLFYNEQFF.

This clonotype was observed many times. The rearrangement links TRBV24-1 to TRBJ2-3; TRBD2 agrees at 12 bases. The CDR3 has 17 residues. Per the germline V gene, CDR1 is KGHDR and CDR2 is SFDVKD. V lost 4 bases, J lost 4 bases, and 8 bases stayed unmatched. For the CDR3, the DNA is TGTGCCACCAGTGAGACTAGCGGGAGCTTTACAGCAGATACGCAGTATTTT. Its translation is CATSETSGSFTADTQYF.

V and J are TRBV18 and TRBJ1-1; D call uncertain. Germline V gives CDR1 KGHSH, CDR2 LQKENI. V was clipped by 6 bases and J by 0 bases, with 11 bases between them. The CDR3 is 14 amino acids. CDR3 in amino acids: CASSQGSLNTEAFF. CDR3 in DNA: TGTGCCAGCTCCCAAGGATCCTTGAACACTGAAGCTTTCTTT.

This clonotype was recorded a few times. The genes are TRBV12-3 or TRBV12-4 and TRBJ1-2; a weak D match, TRBD1 (6 bases). The CDR3 is made up of 13 amino acids. V lost 3 bases and J lost 5, with 10 bases in between. The CDR3 here is CASSFQGWYGYTF. As DNA, the CDR3 is TGTGCCAGCAGTTTCCAGGGGTGGTATGGCTACACCTTC.

A few counts support this clonotype. This chain connects TRBV12-3 or TRBV12-4 to TRBJ1-4; D not resolved. This CDR3 spans 13 amino acids. Trimming removed 1 base at V and 6 bases at J, with 6 bases between. The CDR3: CASSLGGYEKLFF. Written as DNA, the CDR3 is TGTGCCAGCAGTTTAGGGGGTTATGAAAAACTGTTTTTT.

This rearrangement joins TRBV6-5 to TRBJ2-1, with D perhaps assigned TRBD1 or TRBD2 (5 bases each). The CDR3 covers 14 residues. V lost 4 bases to trimming and J lost 7 bases, with 14 bases between them. Per the germline V gene, CDR1 is MNHEY and CDR2 is SVGAGI. In DNA, the CDR3 is TGTGCCAGCAGTTCCCGACTACAGGAGAATGAGCAGTTCTTC. Protein: CASSSRLQENEQFF.

The V call is TRBV6-6, the J call TRBJ2-3; the D gene is possibly TRBD1 (5 bases). The germline CDR1 and CDR2 sequences are MNHNY and SVGAGI (reference sequence). V lost 2 bases to trimming and J lost 6 bases, with 12 bases between them. The CDR3 is 14 amino acids. The CDR3 nucleotides read TGTGCCAGCAGTTACAACAGGCTGGCGGATACGCAGTATTTT. Its translation is CASSYNRLADTQYF.